A single sample gave rise to the 11 T cell receptor beta chains below, sequenced in a study of T cell responses to AZD1222 COVID-19 vaccine. The table came from immunoSEQ multiplex PCR; TCRdb's copy has only in-frame clones and leaves some out. The table records approximately 100,000 clones, about 89% of them present only once. This specimen consisted of peripheral blood, obtained 28 days after the second dose of the MenACWY control vaccine. The receptor source for this set is an adult who received the MenACWY meningococcal vaccine as a control.

This rearrangement joins TRBV7-2 to TRBJ1-5, with 7 bases that match TRBD1. Unmatched junction bases numbered 9, after V lost 5 bases and J lost 5 bases. Germline V lookup: CDR1 SGHTA, CDR2 FQGNSA. The CDR3 loop spans 15 amino acids. In DNA, the CDR3 is TGTGCCAGCAGCCCCCGCGACAGGGCTTATCAGCCCCAGCATTTT. This codes for CASSPRDRAYQPQHF.

V and J are TRBV24-1 and TRBJ1-5, with 8 bases fitting TRBD1. Trimming cost V 3 bases and J 4 bases; bases outside gene matches: 7. This CDR3 comprises 16 residues. Germline CDR1 reads KGHDR; CDR2 reads SFDVKD. The CDR3 bases are TGTGCCACCAGTGATCCACGGGACAGGCTAAATCAGCCCCAGCATTTT. As protein: CATSDPRDRLNQPQHF.

The rearrangement uses TRBV6-2 or TRBV6-3 and TRBJ1-5; 8 bases line up with TRBD1. The CDR3 is 14 residues long. The germline gives CDR1 MNHEY, CDR2 SVGEGT. After removal of 5 bases from V and 11 bases from J, the junction contained 11 bases not matched to a gene. For the CDR3, the DNA is TGTGCCAGCAGTACGGGGGCAGGGGGCATGTCCCAGCATTTT. It codes for CASSTGAGGMSQHF.

This clone has just one count. The chain has TRBV5-1 and TRBJ2-2; D not certain. V lost 6 bases, J lost 2 bases, and 17 bases lay in between. Germline V CDR1 and CDR2: SGHRS, YFSETQ. The CDR3 spans 16 residues. The CDR3 spells CASTIKRVQNTGELFF. CDR3 DNA: TGCGCCAGCACCATAAAAAGGGTCCAAAACACCGGGGAGCTGTTTTTT.

The rearrangement links TRBV4-2 to TRBJ1-4; possible D gene TRBD1, 6 bases. The CDR3 spans 15 residues. V lost 3 bases and J 0 bases, leaving 8 bases between the germline ends. CDR1 and CDR2 from the germline V gene are LGHNA and YNFKEQ. DNA for the CDR3: TGTGCCAGCAGCCATAACAGGGCAACTAATGAAAAACTGTTTTTT. It encodes CASSHNRATNEKLFF.

V gene TRBV28 combines with J gene TRBJ1-1; possibly TRBD1 for D (5 bases). CDR3 size: 12 residues. The V gene's germline CDR1 is MDHEN and CDR2 SYDVKM. The ends were cut back, 2 bases at V and 6 bases at J, with 7 bases in the middle. CDR3 protein: CASSLQGAEAFF. DNA for the CDR3: TGTGCCAGCAGTTTACAAGGGGCTGAAGCTTTCTTT.

This clone turned up a few times. The rearrangement links TRBV29-1 to TRBJ2-7; 9 positions match TRBD1. Germline V gene data show CDR1 as SQVTM and CDR2 as ANQGSEA. There are 15 residues in the CDR3. The ends lost 4 bases at V and 4 bases at J; junction bases unmatched: 11. The CDR3 loop is CSVAFSGTGTYEQYF. The CDR3 bases are TGCAGCGTTGCCTTCTCCGGGACAGGGACGTACGAGCAGTACTTC.

In this sample, this clone turned up a few times. V usage is TRBV7-2 and J usage is TRBJ1-2, with a possible D match to TRBD1 (6 bases). CDR1 SGHTA and CDR2 FQGNSA come from the germline V gene. The V and J ends lost 4 bases and 7 bases respectively, with 16 bases between them. CDR3 length equals 14 residues. The CDR3 DNA follows: TGTGCCAGCAGCTCGGTTGGGACACGGGCTGGCTACACCTTC. This sequence encodes CASSSVGTRAGYTF.

This sequence joins TRBV29-1 and TRBJ2-7; maybe TRBD2 (5 bases). CDR1 and CDR2 from the germline V gene are SQVTM and ANQGSEA. V shed 5 bases and J shed 7 bases, with 27 bases lying between them. The CDR3 spans 16 residues. CDR3 sequence reads: CSVPGIAAANSGEQYF. The CDR3 DNA reads TGCAGCGTTCCGGGAATCGCGGCGGCCAACTCGGGGGAGCAGTACTTC.

This chain uses TRBV2 with TRBJ2-7; D tentatively reads TRBD1 or TRBD2 (5 bases each). The V and J ends lost 5 bases and 4 bases respectively, with 12 bases between them. The germline CDR1 and CDR2 sequences are SNHLY and FYNNEI. The CDR3 covers 13 residues. The chain's CDR3 is CASSMGDGYEQYF. The DNA for the CDR3 is TGTGCCAGCAGTATGGGGGACGGGTACGAGCAGTACTTC.

V gene TRBV19 combines with J gene TRBJ2-5; 7 bases match TRBD2. With V trimmed by 6 bases and J by 4 bases, 11 bases remained unmatched. Germline values: CDR1 LNHDA, CDR2 SQIVND (reference sequence). CDR3 length equals 15 residues. The CDR3 reads CASRERRGTGETQYF. The DNA of the CDR3 is TGTGCCAGTAGGGAGCGGCGGGGGACCGGAGAGACCCAGTACTTC. Supplemented by reference TRBV19 and TRBJ2-5, the full variable domain reads DGGITQSPKYLFRKEGQNVTLSCEQNLNHDAMYWYRQDPGQGLRLIYYSQIVNDFQKGDIAEGYSVSREKKESFPLTVTSAQKNPTAFYLCASRERRGTGETQYFGPGTRLLVL.